Detailed here is one T cell receptor beta chain. What this receptor recognizes is not known. One end of the junction varies from germline; a read error may be responsible. Enrolling through a virtual design, the prospective study's participants ranged in age from about 18 to 89 years and lived across some 22 United States geographic areas. Cohort assignment in the prospective study relied on participant-reported clinical history from a screening survey and a study questionnaire. In the prospective study, mobile phlebotomists collected whole blood, serum and a nasopharyngeal or oropharyngeal swab from each participant. Prospective study participants could optionally give additional blood draws and questionnaires over an approximately two-month period. Before DNA extraction, prospective study blood samples were shipped either frozen or at room temperature. The source of the sample is a study of blood T cell repertoires in COVID-19 (TCRdb year 2020). In terms of the full investigation: Recovered participants in ImmuneRACE Cohort 3 were defined by two consecutive negative NP/OP PCR tests, clearance by a healthcare professional, or resolution of symptoms. Samples covering the acute and convalescent phases of COVID-19 were provided by collaborators in the United States, Italy and Spain. The material from the prospective study consisted of cDNA or gDNA derived from T cells, B-cell-depleted T cells, or PBMCs. Subjects who had been exposed to COVID-19, were actively infected with it, or had recovered from it provided the deeply sampled blood TCRbeta repertoires that made up the dataset. The repertoires were made available in a free public database intended to serve as a resource for research on the immune response to SARS-CoV-2. The samples were drawn from two sources: the first 160 participants of the ongoing ImmuneRACE study, and 1,254 subjects contributed by 6 global collaborators. A de-identified subject ID, COVID-19 status, age in years and sex were almost always included in the sample metadata. HLA class I and class II types, where available, came from metadata supplied by the sample provider rather than from assay-based typing. Study-wide findings and limitations: The quantity of clinical and demographic metadata differed by source and by participant and was supplied without curation.

TCRbeta CDR3 regions were amplified from genomic DNA by means of the immunoSEQ Assay, a bias-controlled multiplex PCR. The original methods were these. Nucleated cell counts per sample were estimated from amplification of reference gene primers within the assay. To quantify the absolute abundance of each unique TCRbeta CDR3 rearrangement, sequence reads were collapsed and filtered. For each sample, productive Simpson clonality was calculated by taking the square root of Simpson's diversity index across productive rearrangements. Sourced from immuneACCESS, this table was stored by TCRdb with only in-frame sequences that have V and J called. A share of the clones is absent; for the studies checked, an unresolved V gene accounts for under half, and the remainder has no known explanation. Clone size and the V and J calls come from that table; the DNA yielded D and trimming. Recorded for this sample are around 190,000 clones; 86% of them occurred a single time. In total, the top ten clones hold about 26% of the sample.

Inclusive of the bounding cysteine and phenylalanine, the CDR3 is 15 residues long. The DNA shown is the 45-base CDR3, in frame from base 1. Taken from the germline V gene, the CDR1 and CDR2 loops are SGHTA and FQGNSA. The chain is encoded by TRBV7-2 joined to TRBJ2-7; 15 central bases correspond to TRBD2. Input material: PBMCs or T cells enriched from blood (not recorded which). The clonotype comes from a woman aged 40-49 years in a cohort exposed to, infected with or recovered from COVID-19 (not recorded which). The sequenced DNA is TGTGCCAGCAGCTTAACCGGGACAGGGACTAGCGGGAGGATATTC. Its protein reads: CASSLTGTGTSGRIF.